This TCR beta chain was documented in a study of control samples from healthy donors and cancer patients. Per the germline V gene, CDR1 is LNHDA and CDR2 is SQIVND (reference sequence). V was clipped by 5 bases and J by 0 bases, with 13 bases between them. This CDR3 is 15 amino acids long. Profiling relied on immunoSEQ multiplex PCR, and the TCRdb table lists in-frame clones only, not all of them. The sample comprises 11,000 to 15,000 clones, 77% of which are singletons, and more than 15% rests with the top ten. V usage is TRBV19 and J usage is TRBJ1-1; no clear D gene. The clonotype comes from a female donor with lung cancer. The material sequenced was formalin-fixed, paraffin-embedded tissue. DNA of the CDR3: TGTGCCAGTAGTCCCCAAGGATACATGAACACTGAAGCTTTCTTT. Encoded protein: CASSPQGYMNTEAFF.